This T cell receptor beta chain is from a study of OX40 agonist ivuxolimab in advanced cancers. This CDR3 is 16 amino acids long. The germline V and J ends were trimmed by 4 bases and 0 bases, with 12 bases remaining between them. Germline V gene lookup returns CDR1 SGHVS and CDR2 FQNEAQ. Autoimmune disease history or systemic immunosuppression disqualified patients. Generated by immunoSEQ multiplex PCR, the TCRdb table keeps only in-frame clones and is missing some. In the table there are approximately 45,000 clones, 85% to 95% of which are singletons. Sequenced here: CD4+ or CD8+ T cells sorted from blood, sampled in a trial of the OX40 agonist ivuxolimab. The receptor was isolated from an adult with an advanced solid tumor such as melanoma, head and neck, liver or kidney cancer. The V and J genes are TRBV7-8 and TRBJ2-2; D uncertain. CDR3 nucleotides: TGTGCCAGCAGCTGGGTGGCGGAAACGAACACCGGGGAGCTGTTTTTT. This encodes CASSWVAETNTGELFF.